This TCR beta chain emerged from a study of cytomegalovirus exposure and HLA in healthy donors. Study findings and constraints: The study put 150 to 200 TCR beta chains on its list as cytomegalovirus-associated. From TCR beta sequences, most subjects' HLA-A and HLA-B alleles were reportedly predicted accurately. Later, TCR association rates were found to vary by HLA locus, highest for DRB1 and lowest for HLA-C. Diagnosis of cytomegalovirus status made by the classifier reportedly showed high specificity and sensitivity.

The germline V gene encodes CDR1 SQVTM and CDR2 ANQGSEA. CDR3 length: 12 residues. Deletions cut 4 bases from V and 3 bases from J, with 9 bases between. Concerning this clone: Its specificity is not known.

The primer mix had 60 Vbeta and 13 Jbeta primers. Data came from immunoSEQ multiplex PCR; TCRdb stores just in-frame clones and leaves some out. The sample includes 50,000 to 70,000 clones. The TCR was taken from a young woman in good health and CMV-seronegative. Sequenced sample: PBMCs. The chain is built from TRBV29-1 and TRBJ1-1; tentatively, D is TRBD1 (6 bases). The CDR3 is CSVGGGYTEAFF. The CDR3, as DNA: TGCAGCGTTGGAGGGGGATACACTGAAGCTTTCTTT.